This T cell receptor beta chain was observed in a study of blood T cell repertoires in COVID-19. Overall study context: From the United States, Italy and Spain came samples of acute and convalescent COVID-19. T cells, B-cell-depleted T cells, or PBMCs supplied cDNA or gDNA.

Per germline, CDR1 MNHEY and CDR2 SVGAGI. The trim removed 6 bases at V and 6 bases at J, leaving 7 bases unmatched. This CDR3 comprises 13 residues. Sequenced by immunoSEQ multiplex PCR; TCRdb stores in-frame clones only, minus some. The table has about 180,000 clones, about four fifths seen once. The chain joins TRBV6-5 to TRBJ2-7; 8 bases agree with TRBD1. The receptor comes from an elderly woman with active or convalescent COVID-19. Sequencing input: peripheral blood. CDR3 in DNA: TGTGCCAGCAGACTTATCGGGACAGGCGAGCAGTACTTC. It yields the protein CASRLIGTGEQYF.